A single sample is the source of the 9 T cell receptor beta chains below, sequenced in a study of a mutant IDH1 vaccine in newly diagnosed glioma. Time point defined: baseline, week 1 (first vaccination visit). This sample's treatment: pre-vaccination baseline after standard-of-care therapy. The method was immunoSEQ multiplex PCR; TCRdb's version includes in-frame clones alone and lacks a portion of them. The sample records 95,000 to 100,000 clones, approximately 90% being singletons. This sample comprised PBMCs, obtained from a glioma patient treated with radiotherapy, temozolomide or both. Source of these receptors: a woman in her 50s with glioma.

The J gene is TRBJ1-1, the V gene TRBV5-4; 9 bases fit TRBD1. The V gene end was trimmed by 2 bases and the J gene end by 1 base; junction bases not matched to a gene: 3. Germline CDR1 and CDR2: SGHNT and YYREEE (reference sequence). The CDR3 is made up of 15 amino acids. In DNA form, the CDR3 reads TGTGCCAGCAGCTTAAGGGACAGGGAGAACACTGAAGCTTTCTTT. Translated: CASSLRDRENTEAFF. The whole variable domain, filled in from reference TRBV5-4 and TRBJ1-1, reads ETGVTQSPTHLIKTRGQQVTLRCSSQSGHNTVSWYQQALGQGPQFIFQYYREEENGRGNFPPRFSGLQFPNYSSELNVNALELDDSALYLCASSLRDRENTEAFFGQGTRLTVV.

The chain uses TRBV7-2 and TRBJ2-7; a weak D match, TRBD2 (6 bases). Trimming left V 6 bases short and J 1 base short, with 10 bases between. This CDR3 is built from 13 residues. In germline, CDR1 is SGHTA, CDR2 FQGNSA. The CDR3: CASRNSGSYEQYF. The CDR3, as DNA: TGTGCCAGCAGGAATAGCGGTTCCTACGAGCAGTACTTC.

The chain links TRBV7-2 to TRBJ1-1; no reliable D call. Per germline, CDR1 SGHTA and CDR2 FQGNSA. This CDR3 is built from 14 residues. V was clipped by 4 bases and J by 1 base, with 10 bases between them. Here the CDR3 DNA reads TGTGCCAGCAGCTCGGGGAGTGCGAACACTGAAGCTTTCTTT. The encoded protein is CASSSGSANTEAFF.

This clone was seen a single time. The chain employs TRBV19 and TRBJ2-3; tentative D call: TRBD2 (6 bases). The V end lost 8 bases, the J end lost 6 bases, and 12 bases lay between the germline ends. CDR1 LNHDA and CDR2 SQIVND come from the germline V gene (reference sequence). The CDR3 runs 12 residues. CDR3 in DNA: TGTGCCAGTGGGAGGCCGGGGGATACGCAGTATTTT. Its protein product is CASGRPGDTQYF.

This clone was seen a few times. J is TRBJ1-6 and V is TRBV10-2; D is ambiguous. CDR1 and CDR2 from the germline V gene are WSHSY and SAAADI. With 3 bases removed from V and 7 bases from J, the gap between germline ends came to 7 bases. The length of the CDR3 is 13 residues. CDR3 sequence reads: CASSEGRNSPLHF. DNA for the CDR3: TGCGCCAGCAGTGAAGGCCGGAATTCACCCCTCCACTTT.

The chain recombines TRBV28 with TRBJ2-1; a weak D match, TRBD1 (5 bases). V was shortened by 4 bases and J by 0 bases, with 10 bases between the two germline ends. CDR3 length equals 15 residues. The germline V gene encodes CDR1 MDHEN and CDR2 SYDVKM. Here the CDR3 reads CASSSQGTSYNEQFF. The CDR3 coding sequence is TGTGCCAGCAGTTCCCAGGGTACCTCCTACAATGAGCAGTTCTTC.

The V and J genes are TRBV4-1 and TRBJ2-5; D may be TRBD2 (5 bases). Germline CDR1 is MGHRA and CDR2 is YSYEKL. V gave up 3 bases and J gave up 5 bases, with 13 bases separating them. This CDR3 comprises 14 residues. CDR3 coding DNA: TGCGCCAGCAGCCACCGCGGCGGGCTGGAGACCCAGTACTTC. Protein product: CASSHRGGLETQYF.

V usage is TRBV7-9 and J usage is TRBJ2-3; 9 positions agree with TRBD2. CDR1 SEHNR and CDR2 FQNEAQ come from the germline V gene (reference sequence). V gave up 2 bases and J gave up 3 bases; unmatched junction bases: 15. The CDR3 has 19 amino acids. CDR3 protein: CASSLRPIRAGGPTDTQYF. The CDR3 region has the DNA TGTGCCAGCAGCTTACGTCCTATAAGGGCGGGAGGGCCTACAGATACGCAGTATTTT.

V gene TRBV19 combines with J gene TRBJ1-4; TRBD1 matches at 7 bases. The V gene end was trimmed by 6 bases and the J gene end by 8 bases; junction bases not matched to a gene: 12. The CDR3 is made up of 15 amino acids. Germline CDR1 LNHDA, CDR2 SQIVND (reference sequence). For the CDR3, the DNA is TGTGCCAGTAGAGGACCGGGACAGTCAGGGGAAAAACTGTTTTTT. This translates into CASRGPGQSGEKLFF.